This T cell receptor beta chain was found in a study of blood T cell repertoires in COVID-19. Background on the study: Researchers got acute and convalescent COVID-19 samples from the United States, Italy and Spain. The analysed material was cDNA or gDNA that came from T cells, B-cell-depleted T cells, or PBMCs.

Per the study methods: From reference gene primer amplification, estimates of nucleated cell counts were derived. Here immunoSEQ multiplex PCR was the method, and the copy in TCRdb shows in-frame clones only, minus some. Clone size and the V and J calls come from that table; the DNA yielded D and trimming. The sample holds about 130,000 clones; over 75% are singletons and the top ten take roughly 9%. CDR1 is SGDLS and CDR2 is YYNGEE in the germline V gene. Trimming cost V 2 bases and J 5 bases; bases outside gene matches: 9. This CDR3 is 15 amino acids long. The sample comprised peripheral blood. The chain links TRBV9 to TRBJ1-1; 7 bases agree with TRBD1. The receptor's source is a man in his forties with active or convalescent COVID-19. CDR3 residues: CASSVGQVKGTEAFF. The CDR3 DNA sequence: TGTGCCAGCAGCGTTGGACAGGTAAAAGGAACTGAAGCTTTCTTT.